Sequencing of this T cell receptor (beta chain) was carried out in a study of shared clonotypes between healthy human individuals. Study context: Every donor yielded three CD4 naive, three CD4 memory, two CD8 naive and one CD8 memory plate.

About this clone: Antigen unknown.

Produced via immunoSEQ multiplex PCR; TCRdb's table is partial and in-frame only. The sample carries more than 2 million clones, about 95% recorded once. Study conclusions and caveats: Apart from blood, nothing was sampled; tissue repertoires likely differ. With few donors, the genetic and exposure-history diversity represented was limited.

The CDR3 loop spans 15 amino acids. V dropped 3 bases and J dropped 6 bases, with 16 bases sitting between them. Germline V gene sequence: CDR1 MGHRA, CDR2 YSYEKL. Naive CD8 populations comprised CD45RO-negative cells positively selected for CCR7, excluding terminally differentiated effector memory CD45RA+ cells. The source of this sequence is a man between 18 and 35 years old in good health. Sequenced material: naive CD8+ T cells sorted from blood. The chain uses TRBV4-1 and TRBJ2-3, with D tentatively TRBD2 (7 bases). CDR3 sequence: CASSHPGGLGDTQYF. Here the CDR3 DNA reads TGCGCCAGCAGCCACCCCGGGGGGCTAGGGGATACGCAGTATTTT.